Following are 27 T cell receptor beta chains from one sample sequenced in a study of T cell responses to AZD1222 COVID-19 vaccine. The assay was immunoSEQ multiplex PCR, and TCRdb's table has in-frame clones only and misses some. The sample carries 65,000 to 85,000 clones, about 85% recorded once. The source material was peripheral blood, sampled on day 0 of AZD1222 vaccination. Every receptor here comes from an adult in good health.

Only one count was recorded for this clone. V is TRBV5-4 and J is TRBJ2-3, with 7 bases that match TRBD1. The CDR3 is made up of 17 amino acids. Germline CDR1 SGHNT, CDR2 YYREEE (reference sequence). V shed 0 bases, J shed 0 bases, and the junction held 7 bases outside the gene matches. The CDR3 region has the DNA TGTGCCAGCAGCTTGGGGGGCGAGGGGGCAAGCACAGATACGCAGTATTTT. It is translated as CASSLGGEGASTDTQYF.

CDR3 in amino acids: CASSLDGTSGGRLTTQYF. DNA for the CDR3: TGTGCCAGCAGCTTGGATGGAACTAGTGGGGGCCGGTTAACGACCCAGTACTTC. The rearrangement uses TRBV5-4 and TRBJ2-5; D is perhaps TRBD1 (6 bases). This CDR3 has 18 residues. Germline V gives CDR1 SGHNT, CDR2 YYREEE (reference sequence). V lost 0 bases and J lost 7, with 25 bases in between.

The chain is built from TRBV19 and TRBJ2-7; 7 bases line up with TRBD1. V was clipped by 6 bases and J by 5 bases; unmatched bases: 22. CDR1 and CDR2 from the germline V gene are LNHDA and SQIVND (reference sequence). The length of the CDR3 is 18 residues. The CDR3 here is CASRDIGATGIVTNEQYF. The CDR3 DNA sequence: TGTGCCAGTAGGGATATAGGCGCGACAGGGATTGTTACCAACGAGCAGTACTTC.

This clone was found once. This chain uses TRBV6-5 with TRBJ1-5; no clear D gene. CDR1 MNHEY and CDR2 SVGAGI come from the germline V gene. There are 13 residues in the CDR3. The V and J ends lost 6 bases and 4 bases respectively, with 10 bases between them. The CDR3 is CASRSDWNQPQHF. The CDR3 DNA is TGTGCCAGCAGGTCCGACTGGAATCAGCCCCAGCATTTT.

This clone appeared a single time. In DNA form, the CDR3 reads TGTGCCAGTAGTAGACAGGGACAATACCAGCCCCAGCATTTT. Amino acid sequence: CASSRQGQYQPQHF. The chain couples TRBV19 to TRBJ1-5, with 7 positions matching TRBD1. With V trimmed by 4 bases and J by 7 bases, 7 bases remained unmatched. This CDR3 has 14 amino acids. CDR1 and CDR2 from the germline V gene are LNHDA and SQIVND (reference sequence).

This clone was picked up a small number of times. V usage is TRBV19 and J usage is TRBJ2-2; D is unresolved. The CDR3 sequence is 13 residues long. The germline V gene encodes CDR1 LNHDA and CDR2 SQIVND (reference sequence). Trimming took 6 bases from V and 9 from J, leaving 14 bases between them. CDR3 region: CASSAELGWELFF. The CDR3 DNA reads TGTGCCAGTAGCGCGGAACTTGGGTGGGAGCTGTTTTTT.

The CDR3: CASLSGNNRAGELFF. The CDR3 DNA is TGTGCCAGCTTATCCGGGAACAACAGGGCCGGGGAGCTGTTTTTT. The V call is TRBV28, the J call TRBJ2-2; the D gene is possibly TRBD1 (6 bases). This CDR3 spans 15 amino acids. The V end was cut by 8 bases, the J end by 6 bases, with 19 bases between. Germline lookup yields CDR1 MDHEN and CDR2 SYDVKM.

The chain uses TRBV2 and TRBJ1-2; TRBD1 is a possible D gene (5 bases). Per the germline V gene, CDR1 is SNHLY and CDR2 is FYNNEI. CDR3 length: 14 residues. V was trimmed by 5 bases and J by 2 bases, leaving 12 bases between them. The CDR3, as DNA: TGTGCCAGCAGTCGAGAAGGGGACAACTATGGCTACACCTTC. It specifies CASSREGDNYGYTF.

This sequence joins TRBV19 and TRBJ2-4; D may be TRBD1 or TRBD2 (6 bases each). With 1 base removed from V and 6 bases from J, the gap between germline ends came to 16 bases. In germline, CDR1 is LNHDA, CDR2 SQIVND (reference sequence). The CDR3 sequence is 16 residues long. The CDR3 reads CASSIGGAIVANIQYF. The CDR3 DNA sequence: TGTGCCAGTAGTATAGGGGGGGCGATAGTGGCAAACATTCAGTACTTC.

This chain joins TRBV9 and TRBJ1-4; D gene uncertain. Trimming removed 4 bases from V and 3 bases from J, with 16 bases in between. The CDR3 runs to 16 residues. Germline lookup yields CDR1 SGDLS and CDR2 YYNGEE. The CDR3 nucleotides read TGTGCCAGCAGCCCCAACCACCTATTTCCTAATGAAAAACTGTTTTTT. This encodes CASSPNHLFPNEKLFF.

This clone has only a few counts. The genes are TRBV11-3 and TRBJ2-1; 10 bases agree with TRBD2. This CDR3 has 15 amino acids. V was clipped by 3 bases and J by 6 bases; unmatched bases: 5. Germline CDR1 is SGHNT and CDR2 is YENEEA. For the CDR3, the DNA is TGTGCCAGCAGCTTGGGAGGACTAGCGGCCAATGAGCAGTTCTTC. This gives the protein CASSLGGLAANEQFF.

The J gene is TRBJ2-7, the V gene TRBV5-6; TRBD2 is a possible D gene (6 bases). This CDR3 is built from 12 residues. Germline V gives CDR1 SGHDT, CDR2 YYEEEE. Trimming took 5 bases from V and 5 from J, leaving 11 bases between them. The CDR3 DNA sequence: TGTGCCAGCAGTATACTAGCCAACGAGCAGTACTTC. Translating it yields CASSILANEQYF.

The rearrangement joins TRBV7-2 to TRBJ1-5; no firm D call. The CDR3 spans 14 residues. Trimming took off 3 bases at V and 0 bases at J, with 6 bases between the two ends. Germline V CDR1 and CDR2: SGHTA, FQGNSA. CDR3 sequence: CASSFENSNQPQHF. The DNA of the CDR3 is TGTGCCAGCAGCTTCGAGAATAGCAATCAGCCCCAGCATTTT.

The chain carries TRBV5-4 and TRBJ1-4; 7 bases match TRBD1. In germline, CDR1 is SGHNT, CDR2 YYREEE (reference sequence). After removal of 2 bases from V and 8 bases from J, the junction contained 3 bases not matched to a gene. The CDR3 loop spans 13 amino acids. The CDR3 bases are TGTGCCAGCAGCTTACAGGGGCGGGAAAAACTGTTTTTT. It translates to CASSLQGREKLFF.

The chain is built from TRBV4-3 and TRBJ1-2, with a weak D call TRBD1 (6 bases). From germline, CDR1 is LGHNA and CDR2 YSLEER. V was pared by 4 bases and J by 6 bases, with 18 bases between. The CDR3 extends over 15 amino acids. CDR3 sequence: CASSLRDPGQHGYTF. CDR3 coding DNA: TGCGCCAGCAGCCTGCGGGATCCCGGACAGCATGGCTACACCTTC.

This chain connects TRBV9 to TRBJ1-4, with a weak D call TRBD1 (5 bases). The germline gives CDR1 SGDLS, CDR2 YYNGEE. The CDR3 length is 15 residues. The V gene lost 2 bases and the J gene lost 4 bases, with 12 bases spanning the gap. CDR3 nucleotides: TGTGCCAGCAGCGTGGGGGTTAGGGGTAATGAAAAACTGTTTTTT. It specifies CASSVGVRGNEKLFF.

The chain recombines TRBV9 with TRBJ1-1, with TRBD1 identical over 9 bases. The CDR3 extends over 16 amino acids. J lost 5 bases, V lost 4 bases, and 12 bases had no gene match. Per the germline V gene, CDR1 is SGDLS and CDR2 is YYNGEE. The CDR3 coding sequence is TGTGCCAGCAGCCCCATAACACAGGGGGCGAGAACTGAAGCTTTCTTT. This codes for CASSPITQGARTEAFF.

V usage is TRBV7-8 and J usage is TRBJ2-5; TRBD2 matches 7 bases. With 1 base clipped from V and 14 bases from J, the junction kept 10 bases outside the gene matches. The CDR3 runs 13 residues. Germline V lookup: CDR1 SGHVS, CDR2 FQNEAQ. The CDR3 spells CASSLVHPSGTYF. CDR3 in DNA: TGTGCCAGCAGCTTAGTTCATCCTAGCGGAACCTACTTC.

This chain joins TRBV5-6 and TRBJ2-1; D call uncertain. Trimming took 2 bases from V and 2 from J, leaving 8 bases between them. Germline V gene data show CDR1 as SGHDT and CDR2 as YYEEEE. The CDR3 is made up of 14 amino acids. The CDR3 nucleotides read TGTGCCAGCAGCTTTCCGGAGCCCTACAATGAGCAGTTCTTC. It codes for CASSFPEPYNEQFF.

This chain connects TRBV6-5 to TRBJ2-7, with D perhaps matching TRBD1 (6 bases). The V gene lost 2 bases and the J gene lost 2 bases, with 10 bases spanning the gap. The CDR3 sequence is 14 residues long. The V gene's germline CDR1 is MNHEY and CDR2 SVGAGI. Here the CDR3 DNA reads TGTGCCAGCAGTTACAACAGGGAGCCCTACGAGCAGTACTTC. It codes for CASSYNREPYEQYF.

The gene calls are TRBV9 and TRBJ2-1, with 8 bases aligning to TRBD2. This CDR3 spans 15 amino acids. The trim removed 0 bases at V and 4 bases at J, leaving 3 bases unmatched. CDR1 is SGDLS and CDR2 is YYNGEE in the germline V gene. CDR3 residues: CASSVASGGYNEQFF. The CDR3 DNA reads TGTGCCAGCAGCGTAGCGAGCGGGGGATACAATGAGCAGTTCTTC. Filled out from reference TRBV9 and TRBJ2-1, the complete variable domain reads DSGVTQTPKHLITATGQRVTLRCSPRSGDLSVYWYQQSLDQGLQFLIQYYNGEERAKGNILERFSAQQFPDLHSELNLSSLELGDSALYFCASSVASGGYNEQFFGPGTRLTVL.

The chain employs TRBV7-9 and TRBJ1-2; D remains ambiguous. This CDR3 spans 14 amino acids. Germline V gene data show CDR1 as SEHNR and CDR2 as FQNEAQ (reference sequence). Trimming took 7 bases from V and 4 from J, leaving 16 bases between them. This chain's CDR3 is CASTSTPTRYGYTF. CDR3 in DNA: TGTGCCAGCACCAGTACCCCGACCCGCTATGGCTACACCTTC.

This clone was recorded only once. The chain couples TRBV3-1 (or the pseudogene TRBV3-2) to TRBJ2-7, with a weak D call TRBD2 (6 bases). The CDR3 has 12 residues. V lost 6 bases and J 2 bases, leaving 8 bases between the germline ends. Germline V gene lookup returns CDR1 LGHDT and CDR2 YNNKEL (reference sequence). Here the CDR3 reads CASRAGPYEQYF. The CDR3 DNA reads as TGTGCCAGCAGGGCGGGGCCCTACGAGCAGTACTTC.

The V and J genes are TRBV7-6 and TRBJ1-2; 10 positions match TRBD1. Looked up from germline, CDR1 is SGHVS and CDR2 is FNYEAQ. J lost 9 bases, V lost 4 bases, and 14 bases had no gene match. The CDR3 is 16 residues long. CDR3 residues: CASSCHSGTGVVCYTF. The DNA for the CDR3 is TGTGCCAGCAGCTGTCACTCCGGGACAGGGGTAGTATGCTACACCTTC.

This chain joins TRBV7-2 and TRBJ2-7; D call uncertain. The CDR3 has 14 amino acids. Germline-derived CDR1 and CDR2 are SGHTA and FQGNSA. The ends were cut back, 1 base at V and 0 bases at J, with 7 bases in the middle. As DNA, the CDR3 is TGTGCCAGCAGCTTAGTTCACAGCTCCTACGAGCAGTACTTC. Translating it yields CASSLVHSSYEQYF.

V usage is TRBV10-3 and J usage is TRBJ2-7; 10 bases fit TRBD1. This CDR3 is 15 amino acids long. V shed 6 bases, J shed 3 bases, and the junction held 8 bases outside the gene matches. The germline CDR1 and CDR2 sequences are ENHRY and SYGVKD. In nucleotides, the CDR3 is TGTGCCATCAGGGACCCGGGACAGGGGTTCTACGAGCAGTACTTC. It codes for CAIRDPGQGFYEQYF.

The chain joins TRBV7-8 to TRBJ1-2; 7 bases fit TRBD1. Germline loops: CDR1 SGHVS, CDR2 FQNEAQ. V dropped 5 bases and J dropped 5; count of bases not matched to a gene: 11. The CDR3 is made up of 15 amino acids. This CDR3 reads CASSAQPGQRYGYTF. CDR3 sequence (DNA): TGTGCCAGCAGCGCGCAACCGGGACAGCGATATGGCTACACCTTC.